These T cell receptor beta chains were read from a single sample in a study of siplizumab effects on memory and regulatory T cells. The table came from immunoSEQ multiplex PCR; TCRdb's copy has only in-frame clones and leaves some out. Of about 100,000 clones detected, approximately 94% appear once; the ten largest clones hold over 1%. Specimen: non-Treg CD4+ T cells sorted from blood. The receptors stem from a human donor in good health. Each CDR3 is given with its conserved first and last residue. The D gene is left open where the match is weak. The size field is filled for only some rows; it gives once, few, many or a size class.

J	D	V	size	CDR3	DNA
TRBJ1-5	.	TRBV7-3	.	CASSLVSSGGNQPQHF	TGTGCCAGCAGCTTAGTAAGCAGTGGAGGCAATCAGCCCCAGCATTTT
TRBJ2-1	.	TRBV7-2	.	CASSRPGVQYNEQFF	TGTGCCAGCAGCCGTCCCGGTGTGCAGTACAATGAGCAGTTCTTC
TRBJ1-5	.	TRBV19	.	CASSIASRINQPQHF	TGTGCCAGTAGTATAGCCTCCAGGATCAATCAGCCCCAGCATTTT
TRBJ1-5	.	TRBV7-8	.	CASSLVAGNQPQHF	TGTGCCAGCAGCTTAGTGGCAGGCAATCAGCCCCAGCATTTT
TRBJ2-2	TRBD1	TRBV5-4	.	CASRPTGASTGELFF	TGTGCCAGCAGACCTACAGGGGCATCGACCGGGGAGCTGTTTTTT
TRBJ2-2	.	TRBV7-3	.	CASSLWVTSGTEDTGELFF	TGTGCCAGCAGCTTATGGGTTACGAGCGGGACAGAGGATACCGGGGAGCTGTTTTTT
TRBJ2-7	.	TRBV6-5	.	CASSTTGYEQYF	TGTGCCAGCAGTACGACAGGTTACGAGCAGTACTTC
TRBJ2-7	TRBD2	TRBV7-9	.	CASSLGGLAGLYEQYF	TGTGCCAGCAGCTTGGGGGGACTAGCGGGGCTCTACGAGCAGTACTTC
TRBJ2-7	.	TRBV27	.	CASSLSTGKSYEQYF	TGTGCCAGCAGTTTATCGACCGGCAAGAGCTACGAGCAGTACTTC
TRBJ1-5	.	TRBV6-1	.	CASIGISNQPQHF	TGTGCCAGCATAGGGATTAGCAATCAGCCCCAGCATTTT
TRBJ2-1	TRBD1	TRBV19	once	CASSTPGQVKYREQFF	TGTGCCAGTAGTACGCCGGGACAGGTAAAATATAGGGAGCAGTTCTTC
TRBJ1-5	TRBD1	TRBV7-2	.	CASSLQGRNQPQHF	TGTGCCAGCAGTCTACAGGGGCGCAATCAGCCCCAGCATTTT
TRBJ2-3	TRBD2	TRBV10-3	.	CAITQRTSGGSDTQYF	TGTGCCATCACCCAAAGGACTAGCGGGGGGTCCGATACGCAGTATTTT
TRBJ1-1	.	TRBV9	.	CASSPSGNRNTEAFF	TGTGCCAGCAGCCCCTCGGGAAATAGAAACACTGAAGCTTTCTTT
TRBJ2-1	TRBD2	TRBV29-1	.	CSVDGNSLTSGRYNEQFF	TGCAGCGTCGATGGGAATAGTCTGACTAGCGGGAGGTACAATGAGCAGTTCTTC
TRBJ2-3	.	TRBV5-1	.	CASSPQADTQYF	TGCGCCAGCAGCCCTCAAGCAGATACGCAGTATTTT
TRBJ1-1	TRBD1	TRBV5-8	.	CASSLRGQGKGAFF	TGTGCCAGCAGCTTGAGGGGACAGGGGAAGGGGGCTTTCTTT
TRBJ2-1	.	TRBV5-1	.	CASSLVDMTVDEQFF	TGCGCCAGCAGCTTGGTAGATATGACCGTGGATGAGCAGTTCTTC
TRBJ2-1	TRBD2	TRBV19	.	CASSITHLADFHNEQFF	TGTGCCAGTAGTATTACCCATCTAGCGGACTTTCACAATGAGCAGTTCTTC
TRBJ2-1	TRBD2	TRBV7-9	.	CASSPGRPAGVYEQFF	TGTGCCAGCAGCCCTGGGCGGCCAGCGGGAGTCTATGAGCAGTTCTTC
TRBJ2-3	.	TRBV5-1	.	CASSPGGRVGVADTQYF	TGCGCCAGCAGCCCTGGAGGACGGGTAGGGGTCGCAGATACGCAGTATTTT
TRBJ2-2	TRBD2	TRBV5-1	.	CASSLALSGGPTGELFF	TGCGCCAGCAGCTTGGCCCTTAGCGGGGGACCCACCGGGGAGCTGTTTTTT
TRBJ2-7	.	TRBV7-2	.	CASSPAPRREQYF	TGTGCCAGCAGCCCGGCTCCCCGCCGGGAGCAGTACTTC
TRBJ2-7	.	TRBV12-5	.	CASGLRPGGEQYF	TGTGCTAGTGGCCTTCGGCCCGGGGGAGAGCAGTACTTC
TRBJ2-5	TRBD2	TRBV28	once	CASSLPAGGTETQYF	TGTGCCAGCAGTTTACCTGCGGGAGGGACGGAGACCCAGTACTTC
TRBJ2-3	TRBD2	TRBV2	.	CASSEARTSGIFDTQYF	TGTGCCAGCAGTGAAGCTCGGACTAGCGGCATCTTCGATACGCAGTATTTT
TRBJ1-1	.	TRBV6-5	.	CASSYSGEAFF	TGTGCCAGCAGTTACTCGGGTGAAGCTTTCTTT
TRBJ2-3	.	TRBV14	.	CASSPGGGVDTQYF	TGTGCCAGCAGCCCTGGGGGGGGCGTAGATACGCAGTATTTT
TRBJ1-1	.	TRBV18	once	CASSPVEGTEAFF	TGTGCCAGCTCACCCGTCGAAGGCACTGAAGCTTTCTTT
TRBJ2-7	.	TRBV7-9	.	CASSSLINMDYEQYF	TGTGCCAGCAGCTCCCTAATAAACATGGACTACGAGCAGTACTTC
TRBJ2-3	TRBD1	TRBV28	.	CASSSINRGLSQYF	TGTGCCAGCAGTTCGATCAACAGGGGGTTGTCGCAGTATTTT
TRBJ2-3	.	TRBV6-1	.	CASSPTGDTQYF	TGTGCCAGCAGTCCCACTGGGGATACGCAGTATTTT
TRBJ2-7	.	TRBV5-1	.	CASSSPPSYEQYF	TGCGCCAGCAGCTCCCCACCCTCCTACGAGCAGTACTTC
TRBJ2-3	.	TRBV18	.	CASSAGLSTDTQYF	TGTGCCAGCTCAGCGGGGCTTAGCACAGATACGCAGTATTTT
TRBJ1-3	.	TRBV12-5	.	CASGLYQGTSGNTIYF	TGTGCTAGTGGTTTATATCAGGGGACCTCGGGAAACACCATATATTTT
TRBJ1-2	.	TRBV6-1	.	CASSLRPESYGYTF	TGTGCCAGCAGCTTGCGGCCCGAGAGCTATGGCTACACCTTC
TRBJ2-1	TRBD2	TRBV7-3	.	CASSFGAGLYNEQFF	TGTGCCAGCAGCTTCGGAGCGGGGCTCTACAATGAGCAGTTCTTC